One and the same sample provided the 17 T cell receptor beta chains below, sequenced in a study of OX40 agonist ivuxolimab in advanced cancers. Assay used: immunoSEQ multiplex PCR; TCRdb lists only in-frame clones, some missing. Of some 25,000 clones listed, 60% to 80% are singletons. The specimen was CD4+ or CD8+ T cells sorted from blood, collected in a trial of the OX40 agonist ivuxolimab. The source of these receptors is an adult with an advanced solid tumor such as melanoma, head and neck, liver or kidney cancer.

The rearrangement joins TRBV15 to TRBJ1-1, with no clear D. The CDR3 consists of 13 residues. Between the trimmed V and J ends, which lost 1 base and 7 bases, there was a span of 10 bases. The germline V gene encodes CDR1 LNHNV and CDR2 YYDKDF (reference sequence). The DNA for the CDR3 is TGTGCCACCAGCAGAGTACGAGGTATTGAAGCTTTCTTT. It specifies CATSRVRGIEAFF.

This chain links TRBV19 with TRBJ2-5; the D is unclear. The J call is in doubt because the DNA end fits TRBJ2-7 better. The CDR3 consists of 13 residues. CDR1 and CDR2 (germline): LNHDA, SQIVND (reference sequence). CDR3 loop: CASSTSYFYEQYF. CDR3 DNA: TGTGCCAGTAGTACCTCCTATTTCTACGAGCAGTACTTC.

This clone was recorded a few times. The J gene is TRBJ1-1, the V gene TRBV4-3; 7 nucleotides line up with TRBD1. This CDR3 has 14 residues. V lost 0 bases and J lost 4; bases outside the gene matches: 2. Germline V gene lookup returns CDR1 LGHNA and CDR2 YSLEER. In nucleotides, the CDR3 is TGCGCCAGCAGCCAAGATAGGGACAGCACTGAAGCTTTCTTT. Its protein product is CASSQDRDSTEAFF.

This clone was observed many times. V is TRBV7-2 and J is TRBJ2-3; TRBD1 matches at 7 bases. Trimming cost V 1 base and J 3 bases; bases outside gene matches: 7. This CDR3 spans 16 amino acids. Germline V gene sequence: CDR1 SGHTA, CDR2 FQGNSA. CDR3 nucleotides: TGTGCCAGCAGCTTAGGGGCAGGGGGAAAAACAGATACGCAGTATTTT. This codes for CASSLGAGGKTDTQYF. The variable domain in full, with the rest retrieved from reference TRBV7-2 and TRBJ2-3, is GAGVSQSPSNKVTEKGKDVELRCDPISGHTALYWYRQSLGQGLEFLIYFQGNSAPDKSGLPSDRFSAERTGGSVSTLTIQRTQQEDSAVYLCASSLGAGGKTDTQYFGPGTRLTVL.

The chain combines TRBV5-1 with TRBJ2-7, with 10 nucleotides matching TRBD2. Germline V gives CDR1 SGHRS, CDR2 YFSETQ. The CDR3 is 15 residues long. With V trimmed by 2 bases and J by 3 bases, 5 bases remained unmatched. The CDR3 DNA reads as TGCGCCAGCAGCTTTGGAGCGGGAGGGTACTACGAGCAGTACTTC. Protein product: CASSFGAGGYYEQYF.

This clone came up once. The rearrangement uses TRBV29-1 and TRBJ2-2; D may be TRBD1 (5 bases). V shed 2 bases and J shed 3 bases, with 13 bases lying between them. The V gene's germline CDR1 is SQVTM and CDR2 ANQGSEA. This CDR3 contains 15 residues. CDR3: CSVESERGYTGELFF. Written as DNA, the CDR3 is TGCAGCGTTGAAAGCGAAAGGGGATACACCGGGGAGCTGTTTTTT.

The chain uses TRBV4-1 and TRBJ1-5, with 7 bases lining up with TRBD1. The CDR3 contains 13 residues. CDR1 and CDR2 (germline): MGHRA, YSYEKL. The trim removed 6 bases at V and 5 bases at J, leaving 4 bases unmatched. CDR3 DNA: TGCGCCAGCAGTCCTACAGGGGATCAGCCCCAGCATTTT. This sequence encodes CASSPTGDQPQHF.

The chain carries TRBV6-6 and TRBJ2-1; 11 bases line up with TRBD2. The CDR3 runs 16 residues. V trimming: 6 bases; J trimming: 7 bases; junction bases outside the gene matches: 11. Looked up from germline, CDR1 is MNHNY and CDR2 is SVGAGI (reference sequence). Here the CDR3 DNA reads TGTGCCAGCAGCCCCTATCGACTAGCGGGATATAATGAGCAGTTCTTC. This gives the protein CASSPYRLAGYNEQFF.

This chain links TRBV4-3 with TRBJ2-7; 10 nucleotides align to TRBD2. Germline V gene sequence: CDR1 LGHNA, CDR2 YSLEER. CDR3 length equals 19 residues. Trimming at V came to 1 base and at J to 0 bases, leaving 12 bases not matched to a gene. This CDR3 is CASSQGLWLAGANSYEQYF. CDR3 sequence (DNA): TGCGCCAGCAGCCAAGGCCTTTGGCTAGCGGGGGCTAACTCCTACGAGCAGTACTTC.

The chain recombines TRBV4-2 with TRBJ2-3, with 9 bases that match TRBD2. The CDR3 runs 15 residues. Per germline, CDR1 LGHNA and CDR2 YNFKEQ. With V trimmed by 1 base and J by 8 bases, 7 bases remained unmatched. CDR3 sequence: CASSQVPAGGGTQYF. Here the CDR3 DNA reads TGTGCCAGCAGCCAAGTCCCAGCGGGGGGAGGTACGCAGTATTTT.

This clone was seen only once. The J gene is TRBJ2-3, the V gene TRBV13; TRBD2 aligns across 14 bases. V lost 4 bases to trimming and J lost 0 bases; unmatched junction nucleotides: 3. Germline CDR1 and CDR2: PRHDT and FYEKMQ (reference sequence). The CDR3 spans 17 residues. The CDR3 sequence: CASSWRLAGGSTDTQYF. The CDR3 DNA reads TGTGCCAGCAGCTGGAGACTAGCGGGGGGGAGCACAGATACGCAGTATTTT.

The chain employs TRBV19 and TRBJ1-5; D may be TRBD1 (6 bases). This CDR3 is 16 amino acids long. With 4 bases removed from V and 6 bases from J, the gap between germline ends came to 19 bases. Germline V gene lookup returns CDR1 LNHDA and CDR2 SQIVND (reference sequence). CDR3 residues: CASSKQGPLVSQPQHF. CDR3 DNA: TGTGCCAGTAGTAAACAGGGACCACTAGTTAGTCAGCCCCAGCATTTT.

The rearrangement joins TRBV6-4 to TRBJ2-7; TRBD1 is a possible D gene (6 bases). This CDR3 comprises 14 residues. Germline lookup yields CDR1 MRHNA and CDR2 SNTAGT. V dropped 7 bases and J dropped 7 bases, with 20 bases sitting between them. Written as DNA, the CDR3 is TGTGCCAGCAAAAGGGACACGGAAACATTAGAGCAGTACTTC. This sequence encodes CASKRDTETLEQYF.

This chain joins TRBV7-6 and TRBJ1-4; no clear D. This CDR3 has 16 amino acids. Trimming stripped 7 bases from V and 10 bases from J, with 25 bases between. CDR1 and CDR2 from the germline V gene are SGHVS and FNYEAQ. Written as DNA, the CDR3 is TGTGCCAGCAAGGACCTGACGACCGGAACGTCAGGAAAACTGTTTTTT. Translating it yields CASKDLTTGTSGKLFF.

The chain uses TRBV9 and TRBJ2-2; D is unclear. Germline-derived CDR1 and CDR2 are SGDLS and YYNGEE. The germline V and J ends were trimmed by 4 bases and 8 bases, with 9 bases remaining between them. This CDR3 contains 12 residues. CDR3 amino acids: CASSQSPGELFF. The DNA of the CDR3 is TGTGCCAGCAGCCAAAGCCCGGGGGAGCTGTTTTTT.

The rearrangement links TRBV19 to TRBJ1-2; perhaps TRBD1 as D (5 bases). From germline, CDR1 is LNHDA and CDR2 SQIVND (reference sequence). The CDR3 consists of 14 residues. V lost 6 bases and J 5 bases, leaving 16 bases between the germline ends. Written as DNA, the CDR3 is TGTGCCAGTAGCGAACCGACAGCGCGATATGGCTACACCTTC. The encoded protein is CASSEPTARYGYTF. The full variable domain, in which reference TRBV19 and TRBJ1-2 provide the parts outside the CDR3, is DGGITQSPKYLFRKEGQNVTLSCEQNLNHDAMYWYRQDPGQGLRLIYYSQIVNDFQKGDIAEGYSVSREKKESFPLTVTSAQKNPTAFYLCASSEPTARYGYTFGSGTRLTVV.

The V call is TRBV7-9, the J call TRBJ1-6; D possibly corresponds to TRBD1 (5 bases). There are 15 residues in the CDR3. Germline V gene data show CDR1 as SEHNR and CDR2 as FQNEAQ (reference sequence). V was clipped by 6 bases and J by 7 bases, with 16 bases between them. CDR3 DNA sequence: TGTGCCAGCAGTCTCCCCGAGGGGCTAAATTCACCCCTCCACTTT. Translated, it gives CASSLPEGLNSPLHF.